This T cell receptor (beta chain) stems from a study of CD8 T cells in Susac syndrome. Random hexamers primed reverse transcription of roughly 0.5 to 1 ug RNA. TCRdb re-analysed the immunoSEQ multiplex PCR reads in MiXCR, keeping a single row per CDR3 protein. The table records 120,000 or so distinct CDR3 sequences, roughly 92% of them present only once. This clonotype was recorded once. The receptor comes from a human donor in good health. The source material was CD4+ T cells from PBMCs.

The CDR3 is CASSSNFPGLRLGEKLFF. In DNA, the CDR3 is TGTGCCAGCAGTTCCAACTTCCCGGGCCTAAGGTTGGGTGAAAAACTGTTTTTT. The chain carries TRBV6-5 and TRBJ1-4; D is unclear. CDR3 length: 18 residues. Per germline, CDR1 MNHEY and CDR2 SVGAGI. V shed 4 bases and J shed 7 bases, with 25 bases lying between them.